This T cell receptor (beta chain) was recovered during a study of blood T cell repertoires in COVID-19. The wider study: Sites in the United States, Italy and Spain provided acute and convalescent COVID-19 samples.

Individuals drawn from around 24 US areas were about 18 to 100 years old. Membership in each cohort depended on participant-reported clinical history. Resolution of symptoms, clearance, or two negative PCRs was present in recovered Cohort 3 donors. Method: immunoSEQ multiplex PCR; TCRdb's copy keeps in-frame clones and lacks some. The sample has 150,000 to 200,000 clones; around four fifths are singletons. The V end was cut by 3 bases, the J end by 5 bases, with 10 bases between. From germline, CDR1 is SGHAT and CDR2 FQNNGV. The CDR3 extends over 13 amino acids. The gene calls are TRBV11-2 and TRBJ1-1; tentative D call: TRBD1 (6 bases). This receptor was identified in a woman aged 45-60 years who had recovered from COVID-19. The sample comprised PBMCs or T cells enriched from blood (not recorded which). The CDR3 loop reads CASSFGQLTEAFF. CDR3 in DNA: TGTGCCAGCAGCTTCGGACAGTTGACTGAAGCTTTCTTT.